Presented here are 28 T cell receptor beta chains from one specimen sequenced in a study of T cells in Graves' hyperthyroidism and ophthalmopathy. The investigators amplified TCR beta CDR3 regions from RNA transcripts. The primer set for the first-round RT-PCR of the TCR CDR3 was HTBI. TCRdb processed the multiplex PCR reads anew with MiXCR; each CDR3 protein has one entry. The repertoire has approximately 420,000 distinct CDR3 sequences, about 15% of them found once; the top ten carry 32%. Sequenced sample: blood. These receptors came from a woman between 25 and 40 years old with Graves' hyperthyroidism.

The chain's CDR3 is CASSLRTSGGLNEQFF. In nucleotides, the CDR3 is TGCGCCAGCAGCTTGAGAACTAGCGGGGGCCTAAATGAGCAGTTCTTC. The gene calls are TRBV5-1 and TRBJ2-1; 11 nucleotides match TRBD2. There are 16 residues in the CDR3. The junction had 7 bases not matched to a gene; V was cut back by 1 base and J by 7 bases. The germline V gene encodes CDR1 SGHRS and CDR2 YFSETQ.

This clonotype was counted ten times or more. The chain has TRBV27 and TRBJ2-7; D possibly uses TRBD1 or TRBD2 (6 bases each). The CDR3 length is 15 residues. V lost 4 bases and J lost 1, with 14 bases in between. Looked up from germline, CDR1 is MNHEY and CDR2 is SMNVEV (reference sequence). The CDR3 loop is CASSSLEGGSYEQYF. The DNA for the CDR3 is TGTGCCAGCAGTTCCCTCGAGGGGGGTTCCTACGAGCAGTACTTC.

This clonotype was detected many times. The chain links TRBV2 to TRBJ1-5, with 8 bases fitting TRBD1. CDR3 length: 15 amino acids. The V gene end was trimmed by 7 bases and the J gene end by 2 bases; junction bases not matched to a gene: 7. The germline V gene encodes CDR1 SNHLY and CDR2 FYNNEI. In DNA, the CDR3 is TGTGCCAGCATTCTGGACAGGGTTGGCAATCAGCCCCAGCATTTT. As protein: CASILDRVGNQPQHF. The whole variable domain, filled in from reference TRBV2 and TRBJ1-5, reads EPEVTQTPSHQVTQMGQEVILRCVPISNHLYFYWYRQILGQKVEFLVSFYNNEISEKSEIFDDQFSVERPDGSNFTLKIRSTKLEDSAMYFCASILDRVGNQPQHFGDGTRLSIL.

This clonotype occurred many times. The V and J genes are TRBV5-1 and TRBJ1-1; D gene ambiguous. The CDR3 has 13 residues. V was trimmed by 1 base and J by 1 base, leaving 5 bases between them. Germline V gives CDR1 SGHRS, CDR2 YFSETQ. The chain's CDR3 is CASSLPANTEAFF. CDR3 DNA: TGCGCCAGCAGCTTGCCGGCGAACACTGAAGCTTTCTTT.

Many counts were recorded for this clonotype. The rearrangement links TRBV28 to TRBJ2-7; 8 nucleotides line up with TRBD2. Unmatched junction bases numbered 4, after V lost 2 bases and J lost 1 base. Germline CDR1 MDHEN, CDR2 SYDVKM. This CDR3 is built from 15 residues. In nucleotides, the CDR3 is TGTGCCAGCAGTTTAGGGACTAGGATGTCCTACGAGCAGTACTTC. Residues: CASSLGTRMSYEQYF.

This clonotype was picked up many times. CDR3 nucleotide sequence: TGTGCCAGCAGCCAAAGAGGACGAGGGGCCTACGAGCAGTACTTC. This gives the protein CASSQRGRGAYEQYF. The gene calls are TRBV3-1 and TRBJ2-7; the D call may be TRBD1 or TRBD2 (5 bases each). V gave up 2 bases and J gave up 2 bases, with 13 bases separating them. CDR3 length: 15 amino acids. CDR1 and CDR2 (germline): LGHDT, YNNKEL (reference sequence).

This clonotype was seen many times. This chain joins TRBV28 and TRBJ2-7; TRBD1 agrees at 8 bases. The CDR3 runs 13 residues. Trimming cost V 11 bases and J 0 bases; bases outside gene matches: 6. Germline values: CDR1 MDHEN, CDR2 SYDVKM. CDR3 DNA sequence: TGTGCCTCCAGACAGGGGAGCTCCTACGAGCAGTACTTC. It encodes CASRQGSSYEQYF.

There are a few counts of this clonotype. This rearrangement joins TRBV29-1 to TRBJ2-3; perhaps TRBD2 as D (6 bases). This CDR3 has 15 residues. Trimming took off 4 bases at V and 2 bases at J, with 16 bases between the two ends. Germline assignment: CDR1 SQVTM and CDR2 ANQGSEA. DNA of the CDR3: TGCAGCGTTGTAGGGACTCCAAGAATCACAGATACGCAGTATTTT. Its translation: CSVVGTPRITDTQYF.

Concerning this clonotype: One base away lies a much larger clone, so this may be a sequencing read error. Given the absence of the conserved phenylalanine or tryptophan at the CDR3 end, a read error is likely. CDR3 in amino acids: CASSLLAGVTYNEQFL. CDR3 in DNA: TGTGCCAGCAGCTTACTGGCGGGAGTCACCTACAATGAGCAGTTCCTC. This rearrangement joins TRBV7-2 to TRBJ2-1; 7 bases are a match to TRBD2. The CDR3 is 16 residues long. V lost 2 bases to trimming and J lost 2 bases; unmatched junction nucleotides: 6. Germline V gene sequence: CDR1 SGHTA, CDR2 FQGNSA.

Of note for this clonotype: A much larger clone differs from this one at a single base, so this may be a read error. The gene calls are TRBV27 and TRBJ2-1, with a tentative D call TRBD2 (5 bases). Germline V CDR1 and CDR2: MNHEY, SMNVEV (reference sequence). V was trimmed by 3 bases and J by 4 bases, leaving 7 bases between them. The CDR3 runs 13 residues. The CDR3 sequence: CASSFGLYNEQFF. The CDR3 DNA reads as TGTGCCAGCAGTTTCGGACTTTACAATGAGCAGTTCTTC.

This clonotype came up a few times. The chain couples TRBV7-2 to TRBJ2-7, with unresolved D. Germline V gene data show CDR1 as SGHTA and CDR2 as FQGNSA. The CDR3 contains 14 residues. Trimming stripped 0 bases from V and 3 bases from J, with 9 bases between. The CDR3 coding sequence is TGTGCCAGCAGCTTAGCGGGTCTCCACTACGAGCAGTACTTC. Translation: CASSLAGLHYEQYF.

This clonotype showed up just a few times. The rearrangement joins TRBV2 to TRBJ2-5; 7 bases match TRBD2. This CDR3 comprises 15 residues. V lost 6 bases, J lost 6 bases, and 13 bases stayed unmatched. Germline CDR1 and CDR2: SNHLY and FYNNEI. CDR3 bases: TGTGCCAGCAGCCCCACCCGGGGGAGGGCAAAGACCCAGTACTTC. The encoded protein is CASSPTRGRAKTQYF.

The chain employs TRBV11-2 and TRBJ1-5; possibly TRBD1 for D (5 bases). Germline values: CDR1 SGHAT, CDR2 FQNNGV. V shed 5 bases and J shed 8 bases, with 13 bases lying between them. This CDR3 contains 13 residues. This chain's CDR3 is CASSPGPGKPQHF. The CDR3 region has the DNA TGTGCCAGCAGCCCGGGGCCGGGGAAGCCCCAGCATTTT.

This chain connects TRBV7-9 to TRBJ2-1; perhaps TRBD1 as D (6 bases). The CDR3 is 12 residues long. V lost 4 bases to trimming and J lost 8 bases, with 9 bases between them. Germline CDR1 is SEHNR and CDR2 is FQNEAQ (reference sequence). This chain's CDR3 is CASSSGVDEQFF. The CDR3 DNA reads as TGTGCCAGCAGCTCAGGGGTGGATGAGCAGTTCTTC.

This clonotype was observed many times. V usage is TRBV5-1 and J usage is TRBJ2-1; TRBD2 matches at 12 bases. Germline V gives CDR1 SGHRS, CDR2 YFSETQ. The CDR3 runs to 17 residues. Trimming at V came to 0 bases and at J to 5 bases, leaving 6 bases not matched to a gene. CDR3 coding DNA: TGCGCCAGCAGCTTGGGGCTAGCGGGAGGGCCGCACAATGAGCAGTTCTTC. Amino acids: CASSLGLAGGPHNEQFF.

A few counts support this clonotype. This chain uses TRBV19 with TRBJ1-1; D may be TRBD1 (6 bases). With 1 base removed from V and 1 base from J, the gap between germline ends came to 10 bases. Germline V gives CDR1 LNHDA, CDR2 SQIVND (reference sequence). The CDR3 is made up of 15 amino acids. Here the CDR3 DNA reads TGTGCCAGTAGTATAGTGAACAGGGAGAACACTGAAGCTTTCTTT. It specifies CASSIVNRENTEAFF.

DNA for the CDR3: TGCAGTGCTAGAGGGACAGGGGGATTCTACGAGCAGTACTTC. Its translation: CSARGTGGFYEQYF. This sequence joins TRBV20-1 and TRBJ2-7; 10 nucleotides agree with TRBD1. V shed 1 base, J shed 3 bases, and the junction held 3 bases outside the gene matches. The length of the CDR3 is 14 residues. CDR1 and CDR2 (germline): DFQATT, SNEGSKA (reference sequence).

The chain has TRBV15 and TRBJ2-2; D call uncertain. There are 14 residues in the CDR3. The germline CDR1 and CDR2 sequences are LNHNV and YYDKDF (reference sequence). V was cut by 0 bases and J by 7 bases, with 9 bases left in between. CDR3 DNA: TGTGCCACCAGCAGAGACATTGGAAGCGGGGAGCTGTTTTTT. Residues: CATSRDIGSGELFF.

This clonotype was recorded at least ten times. This chain joins TRBV28 and TRBJ1-5; no firm D call. The V end was cut by 6 bases, the J end by 5 bases, with 11 bases between. Germline V gene data show CDR1 as MDHEN and CDR2 as SYDVKM. This CDR3 has 13 amino acids. The CDR3 spells CASSPGLYQPQHF. As DNA, the CDR3 is TGTGCCAGCAGCCCCGGACTATATCAGCCCCAGCATTTT.

This clonotype was picked up a small number of times. This CDR3 is CASGSTRTGNVGANVLTF. The CDR3, as DNA: TGTGCCAGCGGCTCCACTCGGACAGGGAATGTGGGGGCCAACGTCCTGACTTTC. The chain uses TRBV27 and TRBJ2-6; TRBD1 matches 8 bases. V trimming: 8 bases; J trimming: 4 bases; junction bases outside the gene matches: 16. This CDR3 comprises 18 residues. Germline lookup yields CDR1 MNHEY and CDR2 SMNVEV (reference sequence).

This clonotype was seen many times. This chain links TRBV7-4 with TRBJ2-7; 16 bases are a match to TRBD2. There are 16 residues in the CDR3. CDR1 is SGHVT and CDR2 is SQSDAQ in the germline V gene. Unmatched junction bases numbered 4, after V lost 3 bases and J lost 5 bases. This CDR3 is CASSLGLAGGPDEQYF. CDR3 nucleotides: TGTGCCAGCAGCTTGGGACTAGCGGGAGGGCCCGACGAGCAGTACTTC.

At least ten counts were recorded for this clonotype. The gene calls are TRBV3-1 and TRBJ2-3; TRBD1 agrees at 11 bases. Germline CDR1 LGHDT, CDR2 YNNKEL (reference sequence). The CDR3 covers 17 residues. V lost 2 bases and J lost 6; bases outside the gene matches: 10. CDR3 sequence reads: CASSQTGQGALSDTQYF. Here the CDR3 DNA reads TGTGCCAGCAGCCAAACAGGACAGGGGGCTCTGTCGGATACGCAGTATTTT.

The chain couples TRBV20-1 to TRBJ2-1; 10 bases align to TRBD2. The V gene end was trimmed by 5 bases and the J gene end by 8 bases; junction bases not matched to a gene: 6. CDR3 size: 13 residues. Per germline, CDR1 DFQATT and CDR2 SNEGSKA (reference sequence). The CDR3 here is CSAWLAGADEQFF. The CDR3 nucleotides are TGCAGTGCTTGGCTAGCGGGAGCAGATGAGCAGTTCTTC.

Here the CDR3 reads CASSYSVSRTGELFF. In DNA form, the CDR3 reads TGTGCCAGCAGTTACTCGGTCTCTCGCACCGGGGAGCTGTTTTTT. The chain is built from TRBV6-6 and TRBJ2-2, with D unresolved. This CDR3 contains 15 residues. Germline-derived CDR1 and CDR2 are MNHNY and SVGAGI (reference sequence). Trimming stripped 0 bases from V and 4 bases from J, with 9 bases between.

This clonotype has just a few counts. V gene TRBV4-1 combines with J gene TRBJ2-1, with 11 bases lining up with TRBD2. Per germline, CDR1 MGHRA and CDR2 YSYEKL. This CDR3 region has 17 residues. Trimming cost V 7 bases and J 5 bases; bases outside gene matches: 13. The CDR3 DNA follows: TGCGCCAGCACTAGGACGGTGGGACTAGCGGTTAACAATGAGCAGTTCTTC. It encodes CASTRTVGLAVNNEQFF.

Here the CDR3 reads CASSIRQGVETQYF. DNA for the CDR3: TGTGCCAGTAGTATAAGACAGGGTGTAGAGACCCAGTACTTC. V and J are TRBV19 and TRBJ2-5; TRBD1 matches 7 bases. The trim removed 2 bases at V and 4 bases at J, leaving 4 bases unmatched. The germline V gene encodes CDR1 LNHDA and CDR2 SQIVND (reference sequence). The CDR3 has 14 residues.

CDR3 in amino acids: CASSLEGDRDTSSYEQYF. CDR3 coding DNA: TGTGCCAGCAGCTTAGAGGGCGACCGGGACACCAGCTCCTACGAGCAGTACTTC. The rearrangement uses TRBV13 and TRBJ2-7; D perhaps matches TRBD1 (6 bases). The germline V gene has CDR1 PRHDT and CDR2 FYEKMQ (reference sequence). This CDR3 is built from 18 residues. The V end was cut by 1 base, the J end by 0 bases, with 19 bases between.

The V gene is TRBV29-1, the J gene TRBJ2-1; 12 nucleotides match TRBD2. CDR1 is SQVTM, CDR2 ANQGSEA, per germline. V lost 4 bases to trimming and J lost 8 bases; unmatched junction nucleotides: 12. This CDR3 comprises 16 residues. The CDR3 loop reads CSVGGGASGRADEQFF. CDR3 coding DNA: TGCAGCGTTGGAGGGGGGGCTAGCGGGAGGGCCGATGAGCAGTTCTTC.